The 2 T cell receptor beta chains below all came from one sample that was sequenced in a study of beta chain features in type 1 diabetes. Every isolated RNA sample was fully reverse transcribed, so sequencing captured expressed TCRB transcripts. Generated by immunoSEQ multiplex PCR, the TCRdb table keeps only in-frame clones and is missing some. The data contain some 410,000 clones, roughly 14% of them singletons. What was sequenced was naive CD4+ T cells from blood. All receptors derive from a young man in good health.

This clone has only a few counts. DNA of the CDR3: TGTGCCAGCAGCCCACTCGGGCTAGCGGGACACACCGGGGAGCTGTTTTTT. Translated: CASSPLGLAGHTGELFF. The J gene is TRBJ2-2, the V gene TRBV9; 9 positions match TRBD2. This CDR3 comprises 17 residues. Germline-derived CDR1 and CDR2 are SGDLS and YYNGEE. V lost 4 bases and J lost 3; bases outside the gene matches: 10.

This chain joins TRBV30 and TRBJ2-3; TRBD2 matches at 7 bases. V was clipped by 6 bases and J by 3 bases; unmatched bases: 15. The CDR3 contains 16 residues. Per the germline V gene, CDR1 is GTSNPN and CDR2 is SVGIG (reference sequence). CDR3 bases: TGTGCCTGCCAAGATCGGGGGAGGGATCTAACAGATACGCAGTATTTT. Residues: CACQDRGRDLTDTQYF.